This entry features one TCR beta chain sequence. Its antigen is not known. The source of the sample is a study of OX40 agonist ivuxolimab in advanced cancers. Background on the study: Aged roughly 20 to 85 with a mean of approximately 57 years, they were roughly 83% male. Prior therapy, whether anti-PD-1, anti-PD-L1 or anti-CTLA-4, was allowed, and more than 35% had some.

CDR3 size: 14 residues. Per the germline V gene, CDR1 is SQVTM and CDR2 is ANQGSEA. V was pared by 4 bases and J by 0 bases, with 11 bases between. Only in-frame clones appear in the TCRdb table, and some are missing; sequencing was by immunoSEQ multiplex PCR. Of approximately 82,000 clones listed, 87% are singletons. Study-level findings and limits: Relative to CD4+ cells, CD8+ T cells on average had more expanded clones.

This TCR came from an adult with an advanced solid tumor such as melanoma, head and neck, liver or kidney cancer. The chain links TRBV29-1 to TRBJ2-3, with a tentative D call TRBD2 (7 bases). The sample here was CD4+ or CD8+ T cells sorted from blood, taken in a trial of the OX40 agonist ivuxolimab. CDR3 nucleotides: TGCAGCGTTGCGGGGGGCCGGAGCACAGATACGCAGTATTTT. Translated, it gives CSVAGGRSTDTQYF.